One and the same sample provided the 27 T cell receptor beta chains below, sequenced in a study of blood T cell repertoires in COVID-19. TCRdb keeps only in-frame clones here, not all; method: immunoSEQ multiplex PCR. The table has 200,000 to 250,000 clones, more than 65% seen once. Sequences were obtained from peripheral blood. The receptors derive from a woman aged 25 to 45 who had recovered from COVID-19.

The CDR3 DNA reads TGTGCCAGCCGCCAGAGGGAGAATCGAGATACGCAGTATTTT. It yields the protein CASRQRENRDTQYF. This sequence joins TRBV6-5 and TRBJ2-3; TRBD2 is a possible D gene (5 bases). V lost 8 bases and J 5 bases, leaving 17 bases between the germline ends. The CDR3 runs 14 residues. Germline loops: CDR1 MNHEY, CDR2 SVGAGI.

V is TRBV5-6 and J is TRBJ1-5; 8 bases are shared with TRBD1. V trimming: 5 bases; J trimming: 4 bases; junction bases outside the gene matches: 8. This CDR3 has 15 amino acids. Germline CDR1 reads SGHDT; CDR2 reads YYEEEE. This CDR3 reads CASSLGQGWNQPQHF. Here the CDR3 DNA reads TGTGCCAGCAGTTTAGGACAGGGTTGGAATCAGCCCCAGCATTTT.

CDR3 protein: CASSYQGASTDTQYF. The CDR3 bases are TGCGCCAGCAGCTACCAGGGGGCCAGCACAGATACGCAGTATTTT. The rearrangement uses TRBV5-1 and TRBJ2-3; TRBD1 agrees at 8 bases. There are 15 residues in the CDR3. Looked up from germline, CDR1 is SGHRS and CDR2 is YFSETQ. V lost 3 bases, J lost 0 bases, and 3 bases stayed unmatched.

The chain carries TRBV10-3 and TRBJ2-3, with D possibly matching TRBD1 (5 bases). CDR3 length equals 15 residues. Germline V gene lookup returns CDR1 ENHRY and CDR2 SYGVKD. The V end lost 0 bases, the J end lost 4 bases, and 11 bases lay between the germline ends. CDR3 DNA sequence: TGTGCCATCAGTGAGTCAGGGGTAGGGGCAGATACGCAGTATTTT. This sequence encodes CAISESGVGADTQYF.

This chain connects TRBV29-1 to TRBJ1-2, with a possible D match to TRBD1 (5 bases). V lost 3 bases, J lost 10 bases, and 12 bases lay in between. The length of the CDR3 is 11 residues. Per germline, CDR1 SQVTM and CDR2 ANQGSEA. CDR3 region: CSVDGGIDYTF. The CDR3 bases are TGCAGCGTTGATGGGGGGATTGACTACACCTTC.

The chain combines TRBV27 with TRBJ2-1; TRBD2 is a possible D gene (5 bases). The CDR3 totals 15 residues. V gave up 2 bases and J gave up 4 bases, with 12 bases separating them. Looked up from germline, CDR1 is MNHEY and CDR2 is SMNVEV (reference sequence). CDR3 residues: CASSLRLAGYNEQFF. The CDR3 DNA sequence: TGTGCCAGCAGTTTAAGGCTAGCTGGGTACAATGAGCAGTTCTTC.

The genes are TRBV7-9 and TRBJ2-3; possibly TRBD1 for D (5 bases). Trimming took off 5 bases at V and 5 bases at J, with 8 bases between the two ends. Germline values: CDR1 SEHNR, CDR2 FQNEAQ (reference sequence). The CDR3 is 12 residues long. CDR3 DNA: TGTGCCAGCAGCCCAGGGAAAGATACGCAGTATTTT. Residues: CASSPGKDTQYF.

The chain uses TRBV6-2 or TRBV6-3 and TRBJ2-7; the D gene is possibly TRBD1 (6 bases). CDR3 length: 15 amino acids. CDR1 is MNHEY, CDR2 SVGEGT, per germline. V was pared by 2 bases and J by 3 bases, with 14 bases between. This chain's CDR3 is CASSYEGQNVYEQYF. CDR3 in DNA: TGTGCCAGCAGTTACGAGGGACAAAACGTCTACGAGCAGTACTTC.

The chain combines TRBV28 with TRBJ1-4; no clear D. Trimming left V 2 bases short and J 11 bases short, with 9 bases between. CDR3 size: 12 residues. Germline values: CDR1 MDHEN, CDR2 SYDVKM. CDR3 amino acids: CASSLGWAKLFF. The CDR3 bases are TGTGCCAGCAGTTTAGGATGGGCTAAACTGTTTTTT.

CDR3 protein: CATRPVQGHGIDTF. In nucleotides, the CDR3 is TGTGCCACCCGCCCTGTACAGGGACACGGTATTGACACCTTC. The J gene is TRBJ1-2, the V gene TRBV19, with a tentative D call TRBD1 (6 bases). Germline V gene lookup returns CDR1 LNHDA and CDR2 SQIVND (reference sequence). The V and J ends lost 10 bases and 12 bases respectively, with 27 bases between them. The CDR3 is 14 amino acids.

The J gene is TRBJ2-7, the V gene TRBV27, with D tentatively TRBD1 (6 bases). In germline, CDR1 is MNHEY, CDR2 SMNVEV (reference sequence). Trimming pared 3 bases from V and 3 bases from J, leaving 9 bases between. CDR3 length: 13 amino acids. The CDR3 DNA is TGTGCCAGCAGTTTTACGGACAGCTACGAGCAGTACTTC. Protein: CASSFTDSYEQYF.

The chain joins TRBV28 to TRBJ1-3, with D possibly being TRBD1 (6 bases). Germline CDR1 MDHEN, CDR2 SYDVKM. The V end lost 3 bases, the J end lost 3 bases, and 15 bases lay between the germline ends. The length of the CDR3 is 16 residues. This CDR3 is CASSLVGAEVGNTIYF. For the CDR3, the DNA is TGTGCCAGCAGTTTGGTGGGGGCGGAAGTTGGAAACACCATATATTTT.

This clone was recorded only once. The chain uses TRBV29-1 and TRBJ2-7; 7 bases map to TRBD2. The CDR3 consists of 16 residues. Trimming at V came to 3 bases and at J to 0 bases, leaving 11 bases not matched to a gene. Germline values: CDR1 SQVTM, CDR2 ANQGSEA. CDR3 bases: TGCAGCGTTGACCCGATTTCTAGCGGCTTCTCCTACGAGCAGTACTTC. It translates to CSVDPISSGFSYEQYF.

This clone was counted once. The genes are TRBV4-2 and TRBJ2-7; 11 positions agree with TRBD1. The CDR3 has 13 residues. V lost 6 bases and J lost 6; bases outside the gene matches: 4. CDR1 is LGHNA and CDR2 is YNFKEQ in the germline V gene. CDR3 residues: CASRRDRGSEQYF. The CDR3 DNA follows: TGTGCCAGCAGGCGGGACAGGGGGTCCGAGCAGTACTTC.

The chain is built from TRBV30 and TRBJ2-7; no reliable D call. This CDR3 region has 12 residues. The germline gives CDR1 GTSNPN, CDR2 SVGIG (reference sequence). The V gene lost 3 bases and the J gene lost 2 bases, with 8 bases spanning the gap. The CDR3 sequence: CAWRAAAYEQYF. For the CDR3, the DNA is TGTGCCTGGAGGGCCGCTGCCTACGAGCAGTACTTC.

The V call is TRBV1, the J call TRBJ1-4; the table's D call, TRBD1, has no DNA check behind it. TRBV1 constitutes a pseudogene. This CDR3 spans 13 amino acids. The CDR3 spells CTSWTENNEKLFF. The CDR3 region has the DNA TGCACCTCGTGGACAGAAAATAATGAAAAACTGTTTTTT.

V is TRBV29-1 and J is TRBJ2-3; TRBD1 matches 7 bases. With V trimmed by 0 bases and J by 2 bases, 2 bases remained unmatched. This CDR3 has 14 residues. Per germline, CDR1 SQVTM and CDR2 ANQGSEA. The CDR3 coding sequence is TGCAGCGTTGAAGAACAGGGGCTCACAGATACGCAGTATTTT. It yields the protein CSVEEQGLTDTQYF.

This clone was recorded many times. The CDR3 nucleotides are TGCGCCAGCAGCGTACGGGGATGGCTGAACACTGAAGCTTTCTTT. Translating it yields CASSVRGWLNTEAFF. The chain carries TRBV4-1 and TRBJ1-1; unclear D gene. Germline V gives CDR1 MGHRA, CDR2 YSYEKL. Trimming pared 5 bases from V and 0 bases from J, leaving 13 bases between. The CDR3 extends over 15 amino acids.

This chain joins TRBV6-1 and TRBJ1-4, with D perhaps TRBD1 (6 bases). The CDR3 length is 17 residues. Trimming pared 2 bases from V and 0 bases from J, leaving 13 bases between. Germline V CDR1 and CDR2: MNHNS, SASEGT. CDR3 loop: CASSENNRVTTNEKLFF. CDR3 DNA: TGTGCCAGCAGTGAAAATAACAGGGTCACAACTAATGAAAAACTGTTTTTT.

This chain joins TRBV6-6 and TRBJ1-5; D is ambiguous. Deletions cut 1 base from V and 2 bases from J, with 9 bases between. The CDR3 has 15 amino acids. Germline V CDR1 and CDR2: MNHNY, SVGAGI (reference sequence). CDR3 amino acids: CASSYWPEGNQPQHF. The CDR3 DNA follows: TGTGCCAGCAGTTACTGGCCTGAGGGCAATCAGCCCCAGCATTTT.

The table lists this clone with a few counts. The V gene is TRBV18, the J gene TRBJ1-2, with 7 positions matching TRBD1. The CDR3 sequence is 13 residues long. The V segment lost 8 bases and the J segment 2 bases; nucleotides outside the gene matches: 5. In germline, CDR1 is KGHSH, CDR2 LQKENI. The CDR3: CASEDRTNYGYTF. CDR3 nucleotide sequence: TGTGCCAGCGAGGACAGGACCAACTATGGCTACACCTTC.

V gene TRBV10-1 combines with J gene TRBJ2-1, with 7 bases matching TRBD1. Looked up from germline, CDR1 is WNHNN and CDR2 is SYGVQD (reference sequence). CDR3 length: 15 amino acids. J lost 4 bases, V lost 2 bases, and 5 bases had no gene match. CDR3 residues: CASSEGKGAYNEQFF. The CDR3 DNA reads TGCGCCAGCAGTGAGGGGAAGGGGGCTTACAATGAGCAGTTCTTC.

The chain carries TRBV15 and TRBJ1-2; tentative D call: TRBD1 (6 bases). V shed 2 bases and J shed 1 base, with 11 bases lying between them. This CDR3 has 15 amino acids. Per the germline V gene, CDR1 is LNHNV and CDR2 is YYDKDF (reference sequence). The CDR3 bases are TGTGCCACCAGCAGAATCAGGGGCGATAACTATGGCTACACCTTC. Amino acids: CATSRIRGDNYGYTF.

The genes are TRBV7-3 and TRBJ2-3; D not certain. Germline lookup yields CDR1 SGHTA and CDR2 FQGTGA. The germline V and J ends were trimmed by 5 bases and 2 bases, with 8 bases remaining between them. The CDR3 extends over 13 amino acids. The CDR3 is CASSREYTDTQYF. In DNA, the CDR3 is TGTGCCAGCAGCCGCGAATACACAGATACGCAGTATTTT.

This sequence joins TRBV30 and TRBJ1-2; 7 nucleotides match TRBD1. Germline loops: CDR1 GTSNPN, CDR2 SVGIG (reference sequence). This CDR3 contains 13 residues. The trim removed 3 bases at V and 1 base at J, leaving 2 bases unmatched. The CDR3 DNA reads TGTGCCTGGAGCGGGACAGATAACTATGGCTACACCTTC. Protein sequence: CAWSGTDNYGYTF.

About this clone itself: Other nucleotide sequences in the sample specify the same CDR3. The rearrangement links TRBV11-2 to TRBJ2-5, with 9 bases matching TRBD2. CDR3 length: 14 residues. CDR1 and CDR2 (germline): SGHAT, FQNNGV. V trimming: 4 bases; J trimming: 3 bases; junction bases outside the gene matches: 3. The CDR3 here is CASSSIAGEETQYF. The CDR3 coding sequence is TGTGCCAGCAGCTCGATAGCGGGAGAAGAGACCCAGTACTTC.

The chain uses TRBV27 and TRBJ1-2; 8 bases are a match to TRBD1. V gave up 2 bases and J gave up 4 bases; unmatched junction bases: 6. Germline CDR1 is MNHEY and CDR2 is SMNVEV (reference sequence). CDR3 length: 15 residues. The CDR3 sequence: CASSLGQGAVYGYTF. Written as DNA, the CDR3 is TGTGCCAGCAGTTTAGGGCAGGGGGCTGTCTATGGCTACACCTTC.